The source of this T cell receptor (beta chain) is a study of CD8 T cells in Susac syndrome. With random hexamers, reverse transcription was performed on about 0.45 to 1 ug of RNA. Across 54 Vbeta and 13 Jbeta, TCR beta CDR3 was amplified with immunoSEQ multiplex PCR. TCRdb processed the immunoSEQ multiplex PCR reads anew with MiXCR; each CDR3 protein has one entry. The repertoire holds roughly 150,000 distinct CDR3 sequences, with roughly 94% as singletons. This CDR3 is built from 15 residues. V was pared by 0 bases and J by 6 bases, with 13 bases between. Germline-derived CDR1 and CDR2 are PRHDT and FYEKMQ (reference sequence). Remarks on this clonotype: What it recognizes is unknown.

CD8+ and CD4+ T cells circulating in blood were sequenced for TCR beta. The CD8+ and CD4+ T cells were isolated magnetically using a negative isolation approach, whereas the TEMRA cells were enriched by FACS. Study-level results: By the study's own acknowledgment, its TCR sequencing and HLA analysis included relatively few individuals.

The clonotype was recovered from a human donor with multiple sclerosis. V usage is TRBV13 and J usage is TRBJ2-3; D remains unclear. The sample comprised CD8+ T cells from PBMCs. In DNA, the CDR3 is TGTGCCAGCAGCTTAGGCCAGACCGCGGCGGATACGCAGTATTTT. Its translation is CASSLGQTAADTQYF.